The T cell receptor beta chain under discussion was sequenced for a study of blood T cell repertoires in COVID-19. This CDR3 contains 15 residues. Per germline, CDR1 LGHDT and CDR2 YNNKEL (reference sequence). V was clipped by 3 bases and J by 1 base, with 12 bases between them. The data were produced by immunoSEQ multiplex PCR, yet TCRdb's version contains in-frame clones alone and is incomplete. Of roughly 26,000 clones in the sample, 82% were seen once. This clonotype originated in a human donor in a cohort sampled during active COVID-19. Sequencing was done on a sample of peripheral blood. The chain recombines TRBV3-1 (or the pseudogene TRBV3-2) with TRBJ2-5; possibly TRBD1 for D (6 bases). CDR3 DNA: TGTGCCAGCAGCCAGGGCGACAGGCTCCAAGAGACCCAGTACTTC. Its protein is CASSQGDRLQETQYF.